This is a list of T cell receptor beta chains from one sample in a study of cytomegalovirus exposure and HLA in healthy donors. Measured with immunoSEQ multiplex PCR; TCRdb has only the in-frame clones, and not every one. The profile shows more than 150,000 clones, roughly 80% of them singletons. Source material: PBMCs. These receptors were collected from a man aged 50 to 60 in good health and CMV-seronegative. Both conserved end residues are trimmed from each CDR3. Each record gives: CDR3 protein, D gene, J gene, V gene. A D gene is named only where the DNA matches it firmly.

CDR3aa: SVGERSNQPQH; d_gene: NA; j_gene: TRBJ1-5; v_gene: TRBV29-1
CDR3aa: ASSLRTGVIGTQY; d_gene: TRBD1; j_gene: TRBJ2-3; v_gene: TRBV11-1
CDR3aa: ASRRGYWGSGEETQY; d_gene: TRBD2; j_gene: TRBJ2-5; v_gene: TRBV2
CDR3aa: AWSLGTANYGYT; d_gene: NA; j_gene: TRBJ1-2; v_gene: TRBV30
CDR3aa: ASSLGRTYEQY; d_gene: NA; j_gene: NA; v_gene: TRBV7-2
CDR3aa: ASSSLLPGAFGNTIY; d_gene: NA; j_gene: TRBJ1-3; v_gene: TRBV4-3
CDR3aa: ATRDTNTGELF; d_gene: NA; j_gene: TRBJ2-2; v_gene: TRBV15
CDR3aa: ASIRAGIWDQPQH; d_gene: NA; j_gene: TRBJ1-5; v_gene: TRBV21-1
CDR3aa: ASSPVAAGNTIY; d_gene: NA; j_gene: TRBJ1-3; v_gene: TRBV18
CDR3aa: ASRPLAGATYEQY; d_gene: TRBD2; j_gene: TRBJ2-7; v_gene: TRBV7-2
CDR3aa: ASSESDGWSPLH; d_gene: NA; j_gene: TRBJ1-6; v_gene: TRBV6-4
CDR3aa: ASSRQGAHEQY; d_gene: TRBD1; j_gene: TRBJ2-7; v_gene: TRBV6-5
CDR3aa: ASSDRSKGEKLF; d_gene: NA; j_gene: TRBJ1-4; v_gene: TRBV27
CDR3aa: ASSLGQGFEQY; d_gene: TRBD1; j_gene: TRBJ2-7; v_gene: TRBV11-2
CDR3aa: ASSVSGGAAYEQY; d_gene: TRBD2; j_gene: TRBJ2-7; v_gene: TRBV9
CDR3aa: AISTGLAGGQQY; d_gene: TRBD2; j_gene: TRBJ2-3; v_gene: TRBV10-3
CDR3aa: ASTKGGLAGGAEQF; d_gene: TRBD2; j_gene: TRBJ2-1; v_gene: TRBV7-9
CDR3aa: ASRNSGGWGNTIY; d_gene: TRBD1; j_gene: TRBJ1-3; v_gene: TRBV19
CDR3aa: ASRRSLFSGGMNEQF; d_gene: TRBD2; j_gene: TRBJ2-1; v_gene: TRBV5-1
CDR3aa: ASSFGGGASGEQF; d_gene: TRBD2; j_gene: TRBJ2-1; v_gene: TRBV5-4
CDR3aa: SVVGGGVYEQY; d_gene: TRBD2; j_gene: TRBJ2-7; v_gene: TRBV29-1
CDR3aa: ASSLEGGGYT; d_gene: NA; j_gene: TRBJ1-2; v_gene: TRBV5-1
CDR3aa: AISGDFTGELF; d_gene: NA; j_gene: TRBJ2-2; v_gene: TRBV10-3
CDR3aa: ASSDPRQETQY; d_gene: NA; j_gene: TRBJ2-5; v_gene: TRBV2
CDR3aa: ASRRTSSRAEQF; d_gene: TRBD2; j_gene: TRBJ2-1; v_gene: TRBV7-2
CDR3aa: ASHSEQGTTEAF; d_gene: TRBD1; j_gene: TRBJ1-1; v_gene: TRBV6-5
CDR3aa: ASSQGQGVREYNSPLH; d_gene: TRBD1; j_gene: TRBJ1-6; v_gene: TRBV4-2
CDR3aa: ATSRDFMPDREDQPQH; d_gene: TRBD1; j_gene: TRBJ1-5; v_gene: TRBV15
CDR3aa: ASSPSVDYNEQF; d_gene: NA; j_gene: TRBJ2-1; v_gene: TRBV4-3
CDR3aa: ASSVAGADSPLH; d_gene: NA; j_gene: TRBJ1-6; v_gene: TRBV9
CDR3aa: ASSMEQAYEQY; d_gene: NA; j_gene: TRBJ2-7; v_gene: TRBV19
CDR3aa: ASSIAGTGGGWYYEQY; d_gene: TRBD1; j_gene: TRBJ2-7; v_gene: TRBV19
CDR3aa: AWSGTSGGARSWETQY; d_gene: TRBD2; j_gene: TRBJ2-5; v_gene: TRBV30
CDR3aa: ASNRAGLAPTEQY; d_gene: TRBD2; j_gene: TRBJ2-7; v_gene: TRBV6-5
CDR3aa: ASPGGVGPDTQY; d_gene: TRBD2; j_gene: TRBJ2-3; v_gene: TRBV2
CDR3aa: SSSLAHAGTQY; d_gene: NA; j_gene: TRBJ2-5; v_gene: TRBV7-9
CDR3aa: ASKTGGSGADTQY; d_gene: TRBD1; j_gene: TRBJ2-3; v_gene: TRBV6-5
CDR3aa: ASRFGGERTEAF; d_gene: NA; j_gene: TRBJ1-1; v_gene: TRBV6-5
CDR3aa: ASSRLAAGTEAF; d_gene: NA; j_gene: TRBJ1-1; v_gene: TRBV4-1
CDR3aa: ASSNRAPGGTDTQY; d_gene: NA; j_gene: TRBJ2-3; v_gene: TRBV19
CDR3aa: ASSLAATGETQY; d_gene: NA; j_gene: TRBJ2-5; v_gene: TRBV7-9
CDR3aa: ASSSGHRGNQPQH; d_gene: NA; j_gene: TRBJ1-5; v_gene: TRBV6-5
CDR3aa: ASSMRVATNEKLF; d_gene: NA; j_gene: TRBJ1-4; v_gene: TRBV19
CDR3aa: ASSLGRELF; d_gene: NA; j_gene: TRBJ2-2; v_gene: TRBV7-2
CDR3aa: ASSLYGGSLSEQY; d_gene: TRBD2; j_gene: TRBJ2-7; v_gene: TRBV5-8
CDR3aa: AGGRGTLNEQF; d_gene: TRBD2; j_gene: TRBJ2-1; v_gene: TRBV2
CDR3aa: ASSSWGQGIVTLH; d_gene: TRBD1; j_gene: TRBJ1-6; v_gene: TRBV11-2
CDR3aa: ASSLTRGRGLRMETQY; d_gene: NA; j_gene: TRBJ2-5; v_gene: TRBV28
CDR3aa: ASSLRGPGTQY; d_gene: TRBD1; j_gene: TRBJ2-3; v_gene: TRBV5-6